Below, 11 T cell receptor beta chains from the same sample are listed, as sequenced in a study of shared clonotypes between healthy human individuals. Measured with immunoSEQ multiplex PCR; TCRdb has only the in-frame clones, and not every one. This sample carries more than 2 million clones, roughly 94% of them seen once, and the ten largest clones take approximately 0.13%. Sequenced material: naive CD4+ T cells sorted from blood. The subset was: CD45RA+ positively selected. The source of these receptors is a young man in good health.

The chain combines TRBV5-4 with TRBJ1-1, with 7 nucleotides matching TRBD1. The junction had 9 bases not matched to a gene; V was cut back by 4 bases and J by 0 bases. This CDR3 comprises 16 residues. In germline, CDR1 is SGHNT, CDR2 YYREEE (reference sequence). The CDR3 DNA follows: TGTGCCAGCAGCCCTACGGGACAGACCATGAACACTGAAGCTTTCTTT. Translation: CASSPTGQTMNTEAFF.

V usage is TRBV2 and J usage is TRBJ2-5; TRBD1 aligns across 8 bases. The CDR3 has 15 residues. Looked up from germline, CDR1 is SNHLY and CDR2 is FYNNEI. Trimming cost V 6 bases and J 2 bases; bases outside gene matches: 8. The CDR3 is CASSPGQGQQETQYF. The CDR3 bases are TGTGCCAGCAGCCCAGGACAGGGCCAACAAGAGACCCAGTACTTC.

V and J are TRBV15 and TRBJ2-7, with 9 bases that match TRBD2. The CDR3 spans 15 residues. The germline V gene encodes CDR1 LNHNV and CDR2 YYDKDF (reference sequence). V dropped 0 bases and J dropped 5; count of bases not matched to a gene: 5. The CDR3 coding sequence is TGTGCCACCAGCAGAGAGGATAGCGGGAGCCACGAGCAGTACTTC. Amino acids: CATSREDSGSHEQYF. Variable domain in full (rest from reference TRBV15 and TRBJ2-7): DAMVIQNPRYQVTQFGKPVTLSCSQTLNHNVMYWYQQKSSQAPKLLFHYYDKDFNNEADTPDNFQSRRPNTSFCFLDIRSPGLGDTAMYLCATSREDSGSHEQYFGPGTRLTVT.

The sample holds one count of this clone. This chain connects TRBV10-3 to TRBJ2-3; weak D call: TRBD1 (6 bases). V lost 6 bases to trimming and J lost 2 bases, with 12 bases between them. In germline, CDR1 is ENHRY, CDR2 SYGVKD. The CDR3 length is 14 residues. Here the CDR3 DNA reads TGTGCCATCAGACAGGGCGAATTCACAGATACGCAGTATTTT. It is translated as CAIRQGEFTDTQYF.

The chain is built from TRBV5-1 and TRBJ1-2, with D maybe TRBD1 (6 bases). Trimming removed 4 bases at V and 4 bases at J, with 14 bases between. The CDR3 contains 14 residues. In germline, CDR1 is SGHRS, CDR2 YFSETQ. The CDR3 region has the DNA TGCGCCAGCAGCAGTGGGGGCGCCGGCTATGGCTACACCTTC. The encoded protein is CASSSGGAGYGYTF.

This clone turned up a few times. The sample carries other DNA sequences with the same CDR3. The chain links TRBV2 to TRBJ1-2, with TRBD1 matching over 10 bases. CDR1 and CDR2 (germline): SNHLY, FYNNEI. The CDR3 contains 14 residues. The V and J ends lost 5 bases and 2 bases, in that order; junction bases with no gene match: 2. The CDR3 region has the DNA TGTGCCAGCAGTCAGGGACAGGGGAACTATGGCTACACCTTC. The encoded protein is CASSQGQGNYGYTF.

The rearrangement links TRBV19 to TRBJ1-2; D call uncertain. V dropped 4 bases and J dropped 0 bases, with 9 bases sitting between them. This CDR3 is 14 amino acids long. CDR1 and CDR2 (germline): LNHDA, SQIVND (reference sequence). CDR3 DNA: TGTGCCAGTAGTACCGACGGAGCTAACTATGGCTACACCTTC. It encodes CASSTDGANYGYTF.

The V and J genes are TRBV28 and TRBJ2-5; no reliable D call. V lost 2 bases, J lost 3 bases, and 13 bases lay in between. Germline V gene lookup returns CDR1 MDHEN and CDR2 SYDVKM. CDR3 length: 15 residues. This CDR3 is CASSLTRNLKETQYF. Here the CDR3 DNA reads TGTGCCAGCAGTTTAACCAGGAACCTAAAAGAGACCCAGTACTTC.

V usage is TRBV9 and J usage is TRBJ2-7; D gene uncertain. Trimming took 3 bases from V and 2 from J, leaving 9 bases between them. CDR3 length: 13 amino acids. CDR1 is SGDLS, CDR2 YYNGEE, per germline. The CDR3 protein is CASSARRAYEQYF. CDR3 bases: TGTGCCAGCAGCGCGAGACGTGCCTACGAGCAGTACTTC.

This clone was seen once. V gene TRBV5-1 combines with J gene TRBJ1-5; the match to TRBD1 covers 7 bases. Trimming took 5 bases from V and 6 from J; bases not matched to a gene: 5. Germline V gene sequence: CDR1 SGHRS, CDR2 YFSETQ. The CDR3 has 13 amino acids. CDR3 sequence reads: CASRWDSGQPQHF. The CDR3 coding sequence is TGCGCCAGCAGGTGGGACAGTGGTCAGCCCCAGCATTTT.

Concerning this clone itself: A read error may explain this, as a much larger clone is one base away. The chain employs TRBV11-3 and TRBJ2-1, with 7 positions matching TRBD2. Germline CDR1 SGHNT, CDR2 YENEEA. The CDR3 is 16 residues long. V was clipped by 3 bases and J by 5 bases; unmatched bases: 10. The CDR3 region is CASSLGRAERHNEQFF. CDR3 DNA sequence: TGTGCCAGCAGCTTGGGGAGGGCGGAACGACACAATGAGCAGTTCTTC.